Presented here are 24 T cell receptor beta chains from one specimen sequenced in a study of CXCR3-negative and CXCR3-positive naive CD8 T cells. Libraries were UMI-labeled 5' RACE TRB cDNA. Reprocessing the 5' RACE reads, TCRdb reports a single entry for every CDR3 protein and omits DNA. The sample features 100,000 to 150,000 distinct CDR3 sequences, with about 0.44% in its top ten. Sequenced: naive CXCR3- CD8+ T cells from blood. Subset: CD45RO-CCR7+CD27+CD95- naive CD8+ T cells lacking CXCR3 (TNR3-). Receptor source: a human donor in good health. Some clones in this sample may be carry-over from other donors' samples.

This rearrangement joins TRBV7-6 to TRBJ2-7. This CDR3 is 15 amino acids long. The V gene's germline CDR1 is SGHVS and CDR2 FNYEAQ. The CDR3 protein is CASSLEISGTYEQYF.

The chain is built from TRBV21-1 and TRBJ2-6; TCRdb lists TRBD1, though no DNA is available to test this call. TRBV21-1 is classified as a pseudogene. This CDR3 contains 16 residues. CDR3 protein: CASALDRGSGANVLTF.

This sequence joins TRBV29-1 and TRBJ2-5; with no DNA, the TCRdb D assignment of TRBD2 cannot be verified. This CDR3 contains 12 residues. In germline, CDR1 is SQVTM, CDR2 ANQGSEA. The CDR3 sequence is CSVDLGGESQYF.

The rearrangement links TRBV11-1 to TRBJ2-5. This CDR3 is 16 amino acids long. From germline, CDR1 is SGHAT and CDR2 FQDESV (reference sequence). CDR3 region: CASSLGVFMDQETQYF.

The V call is TRBV3-1, the J call TRBJ2-3; TCRdb's D gene call, TRBD1, goes unchecked for lack of DNA. The CDR3 totals 15 residues. Germline CDR1 reads LGHDT; CDR2 reads YNNKEL (reference sequence). CDR3 amino acids: CASSPPWGGGDTQYF.

V gene TRBV12-3 or TRBV12-4 combines with J gene TRBJ1-2; TCRdb's D call, TRBD1, is unchecked because there is no DNA. The CDR3 covers 14 residues. The CDR3 loop is CASSPRGGYGGYTF.

This sequence joins TRBV12-3 or TRBV12-4 and TRBJ2-1; TCRdb gives TRBD2 as the D gene, but with no DNA this cannot be confirmed. This CDR3 comprises 15 residues. CDR3 loop: CASKPDSTPYNEQFF.

The chain has TRBV11-2 and TRBJ2-7; TCRdb proposes TRBD1, but this gene call is untestable without DNA. Germline V gives CDR1 SGHAT, CDR2 FQNNGV. This CDR3 has 14 amino acids. CDR3 residues: CASSLVGGQGEQYF.

J is TRBJ2-3 and V is TRBV6-6. The CDR3 totals 16 residues. Per germline, CDR1 MNHNY and CDR2 SVGAGI (reference sequence). The CDR3 sequence: CASSLNQEPSTDTQYF.

The CDR3 region is CASSLNRDWRTDTQYF. V usage is TRBV7-8 and J usage is TRBJ2-3; TCRdb selects TRBD2, and the lack of DNA leaves this call unchecked. Germline V gene sequence: CDR1 SGHVS, CDR2 FQNEAQ. This CDR3 is built from 16 residues.

V usage is TRBV2 and J usage is TRBJ1-6; TCRdb's assignment of TRBD1 cannot be checked, as there is no DNA. The CDR3 extends over 15 amino acids. Germline loops: CDR1 SNHLY, CDR2 FYNNEI. The CDR3 loop reads CASSEFGGPNSPLHF. Combining the CDR3 with reference TRBV2 and TRBJ1-6 gives the whole variable domain EPEVTQTPSHQVTQMGQEVILRCVPISNHLYFYWYRQILGQKVEFLVSFYNNEISEKSEIFDDQFSVERPDGSNFTLKIRSTKLEDSAMYFCASSEFGGPNSPLHFGNGTRLTVT.

J is TRBJ1-3 and V is TRBV29-1; without DNA, the TCRdb call of TRBD1 cannot be checked. This CDR3 spans 12 amino acids. Germline V gene sequence: CDR1 SQVTM, CDR2 ANQGSEA. The CDR3 region is CSARGSGNTIYF.

The chain is built from TRBV6-2 or TRBV6-3 and TRBJ2-1. CDR1 and CDR2 (germline): MNHEY, SVGEGT. The CDR3 totals 16 residues. The CDR3 loop reads CASIALSVVGHNEQFF.

The CDR3 here is CASSLSRKLYNEQFF. The rearrangement uses TRBV12-3 or TRBV12-4 and TRBJ2-1. This CDR3 has 15 residues.

The V call is TRBV7-9, the J call TRBJ2-2. CDR1 and CDR2 (germline): SEHNR, FQNEAQ (reference sequence). The length of the CDR3 is 14 residues. Here the CDR3 reads CASGLTTNTGELFF. Full variable domain (outside the CDR3, taken from reference TRBV7-9 and TRBJ2-2): DTGVSQNPRHKITKRGQNVTFRCDPISEHNRLYWYRQTLGQGPEFLTYFQNEAQLEKSRLLSDRFSAERPKGSFSTLEIQRTEQGDSAMYLCASGLTTNTGELFFGEGSRLTVL.

V usage is TRBV28 and J usage is TRBJ2-2; the D call from TCRdb, TRBD2, cannot be confirmed without DNA. This CDR3 contains 15 residues. Germline V lookup: CDR1 MDHEN, CDR2 SYDVKM. The CDR3 is CASSRDYLNTGELFF.

The chain joins TRBV29-1 to TRBJ2-7; TCRdb names TRBD1, which stays unverified in the absence of DNA. Germline CDR1 and CDR2: SQVTM and ANQGSEA. This CDR3 is built from 18 residues. CDR3 region: CSVGASVGTLGSSYEQYF.

The CDR3 loop reads CASSVDLEETQYF. V is TRBV7-9 and J is TRBJ2-5. The CDR3 length is 13 residues. In germline, CDR1 is SEHNR, CDR2 FQNEAQ (reference sequence).

This sequence joins TRBV7-3 and TRBJ2-1. Germline loops: CDR1 SGHTA, CDR2 FQGTGA. This CDR3 spans 15 amino acids. The CDR3 region is CASSPDSYSYNEQFF.

The CDR3 reads CSASDYKGSYEQYF. The chain is built from TRBV20-1 and TRBJ2-7; checking the TCRdb D call of TRBD2 is not possible without DNA. CDR3 length: 14 amino acids. Germline lookup yields CDR1 DFQATT and CDR2 SNEGSKA (reference sequence).

This chain links TRBV4-1 with TRBJ2-7. This CDR3 comprises 13 residues. Germline CDR1 reads MGHRA; CDR2 reads YSYEKL. CDR3 sequence: CASSQKFTYEQYF.

The rearrangement joins TRBV7-6 to TRBJ2-2; TCRdb reports TRBD1, a call that lacks DNA to check it against. Germline CDR1 is SGHVS and CDR2 is FNYEAQ. There are 14 residues in the CDR3. The CDR3 sequence: CASNQGWDTGELFF. The full variable domain, in which reference TRBV7-6 and TRBJ2-2 provide the parts outside the CDR3, is GAGVSQSPRYKVTKRGQDVALRCDPISGHVSLYWYRQALGQGPEFLTYFNYEAQQDKSGLPNDRFSAERPEGSISTLTIQRTEQRDSAMYRCASNQGWDTGELFFGEGSRLTVL.

V is TRBV12-3 or TRBV12-4 and J is TRBJ2-5; TCRdb gives TRBD2 as the D gene, but with no DNA this cannot be confirmed. This CDR3 spans 17 amino acids. The CDR3 loop reads CASSSTWTSRDQETQYF.

This chain connects TRBV14 to TRBJ2-1; TCRdb selects TRBD1, and the lack of DNA leaves this call unchecked. Germline assignment: CDR1 SGHDN and CDR2 FVKESK. This CDR3 is 15 amino acids long. The CDR3: CASSQDSGYVNEQFF.